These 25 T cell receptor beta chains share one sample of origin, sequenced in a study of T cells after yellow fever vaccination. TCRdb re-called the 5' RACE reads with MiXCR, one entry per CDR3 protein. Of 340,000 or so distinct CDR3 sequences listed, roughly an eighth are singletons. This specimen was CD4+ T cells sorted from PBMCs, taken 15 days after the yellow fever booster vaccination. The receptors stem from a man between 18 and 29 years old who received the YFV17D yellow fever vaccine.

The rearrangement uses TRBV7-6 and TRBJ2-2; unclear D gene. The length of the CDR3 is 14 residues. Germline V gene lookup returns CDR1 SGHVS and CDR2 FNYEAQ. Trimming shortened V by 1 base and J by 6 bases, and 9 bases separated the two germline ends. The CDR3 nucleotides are TGTGCCAGCAGCTTAGGAATAACCCCCGGGGAGCTGTTTTTT. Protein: CASSLGITPGELFF. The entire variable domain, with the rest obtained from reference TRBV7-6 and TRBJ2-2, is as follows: GAGVSQSPRYKVTKRGQDVALRCDPISGHVSLYWYRQALGQGPEFLTYFNYEAQQDKSGLPNDRFSAERPEGSISTLTIQRTEQRDSAMYRCASSLGITPGELFFGEGSRLTVL.

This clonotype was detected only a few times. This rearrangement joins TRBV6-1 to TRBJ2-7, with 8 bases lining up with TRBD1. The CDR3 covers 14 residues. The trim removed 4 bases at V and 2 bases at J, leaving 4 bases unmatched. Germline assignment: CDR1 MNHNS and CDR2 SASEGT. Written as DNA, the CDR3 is TGTGCCAGCAGTGCCACAGGGGGGACCTACGAGCAGTACTTC. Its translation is CASSATGGTYEQYF.

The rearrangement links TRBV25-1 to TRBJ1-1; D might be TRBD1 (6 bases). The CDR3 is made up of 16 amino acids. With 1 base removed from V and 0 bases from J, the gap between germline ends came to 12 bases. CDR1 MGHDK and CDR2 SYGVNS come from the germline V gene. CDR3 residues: CASSEWGAIMNTEAFF. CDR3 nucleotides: TGTGCCAGCAGTGAATGGGGGGCAATCATGAACACTGAAGCTTTCTTT.

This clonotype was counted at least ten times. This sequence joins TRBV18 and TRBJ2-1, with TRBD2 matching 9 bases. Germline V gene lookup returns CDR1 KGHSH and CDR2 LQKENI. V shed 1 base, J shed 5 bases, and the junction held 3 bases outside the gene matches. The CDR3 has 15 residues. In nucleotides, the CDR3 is TGTGCCAGCTCACCACAGCGGGGGGATGACAATGAGCAGTTCTTC. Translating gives CASSPQRGDDNEQFF.

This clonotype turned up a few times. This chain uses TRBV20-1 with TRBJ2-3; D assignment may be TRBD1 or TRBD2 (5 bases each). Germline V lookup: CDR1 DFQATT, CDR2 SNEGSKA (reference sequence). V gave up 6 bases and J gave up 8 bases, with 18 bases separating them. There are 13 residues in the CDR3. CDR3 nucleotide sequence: TGCAGTGCCAGGGACCGTAGGGTTCCTACGCAGTATTTT. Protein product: CSARDRRVPTQYF.

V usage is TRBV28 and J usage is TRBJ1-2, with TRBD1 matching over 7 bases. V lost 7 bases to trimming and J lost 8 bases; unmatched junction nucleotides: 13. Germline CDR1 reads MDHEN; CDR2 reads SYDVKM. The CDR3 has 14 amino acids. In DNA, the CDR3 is TGTGCCAGCACCTCATCCCGACAGGGTGGCGGCTACACCTTC. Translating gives CASTSSRQGGGYTF.

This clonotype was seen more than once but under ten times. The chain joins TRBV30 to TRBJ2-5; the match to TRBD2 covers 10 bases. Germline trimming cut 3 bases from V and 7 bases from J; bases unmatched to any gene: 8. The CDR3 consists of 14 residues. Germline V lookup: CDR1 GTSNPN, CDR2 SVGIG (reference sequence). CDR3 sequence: CAWRASGGPGTQYF. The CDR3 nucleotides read TGTGCCTGGAGGGCTAGCGGGGGTCCGGGGACCCAGTACTTC.

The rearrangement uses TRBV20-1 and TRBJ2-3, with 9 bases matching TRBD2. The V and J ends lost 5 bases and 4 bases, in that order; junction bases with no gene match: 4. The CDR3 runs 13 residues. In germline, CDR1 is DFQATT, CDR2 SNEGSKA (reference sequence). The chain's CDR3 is CSARGGGADTQYF. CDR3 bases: TGCAGTGCTCGCGGGGGGGGAGCAGATACGCAGTATTTT.

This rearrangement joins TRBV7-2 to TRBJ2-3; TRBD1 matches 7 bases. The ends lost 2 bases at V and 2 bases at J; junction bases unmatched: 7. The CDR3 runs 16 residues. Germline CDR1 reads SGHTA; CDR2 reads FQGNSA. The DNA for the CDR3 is TGTGCCAGCAGCTTACGGACAGGAGGAGTCACAGATACGCAGTATTTT. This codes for CASSLRTGGVTDTQYF.

This CDR3 reads CASSSGRGNIQYF. The DNA for the CDR3 is TGTGCCAGTAGTTCGGGTAGGGGGAACATTCAGTACTTC. This rearrangement joins TRBV19 to TRBJ2-4; TRBD1 might be the D (6 bases). The CDR3 contains 13 residues. Germline-derived CDR1 and CDR2 are LNHDA and SQIVND (reference sequence). Trimming pared 5 bases from V and 7 bases from J, leaving 12 bases between.

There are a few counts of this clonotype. CDR3 region: CASSQASGGPPDTQYF. The CDR3, as DNA: TGCGCCAGCAGCCAAGCTAGCGGGGGGCCACCAGATACGCAGTATTTT. The V call is TRBV4-3, the J call TRBJ2-3; 11 nucleotides agree with TRBD2. CDR1 is LGHNA, CDR2 YSLEER, per germline. The CDR3 contains 16 residues. J was trimmed by 4 bases and V by 1 base; bases with no gene match: 4.

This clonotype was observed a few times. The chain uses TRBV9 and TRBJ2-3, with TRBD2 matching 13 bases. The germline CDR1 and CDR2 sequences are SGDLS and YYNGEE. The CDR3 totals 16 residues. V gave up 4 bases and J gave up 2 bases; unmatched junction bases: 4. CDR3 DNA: TGTGCCAGCAGCTCAGGACTAGCGGGAGACACAGATACGCAGTATTTT. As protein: CASSSGLAGDTDTQYF.

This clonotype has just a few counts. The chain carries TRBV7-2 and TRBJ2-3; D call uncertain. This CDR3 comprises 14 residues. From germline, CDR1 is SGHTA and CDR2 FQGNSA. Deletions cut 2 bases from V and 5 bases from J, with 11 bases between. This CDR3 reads CASSLWSGEDTQYF. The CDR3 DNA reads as TGTGCCAGCAGCTTATGGTCTGGAGAAGATACGCAGTATTTT.

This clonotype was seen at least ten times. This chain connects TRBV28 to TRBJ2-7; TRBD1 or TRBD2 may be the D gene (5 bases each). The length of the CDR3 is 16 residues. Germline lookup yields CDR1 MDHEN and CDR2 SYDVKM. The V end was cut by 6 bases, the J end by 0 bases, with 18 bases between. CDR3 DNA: TGTGCCAGCAGCTCTCCCGGGACCCGGACCTCCTACGAGCAGTACTTC. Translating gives CASSSPGTRTSYEQYF.

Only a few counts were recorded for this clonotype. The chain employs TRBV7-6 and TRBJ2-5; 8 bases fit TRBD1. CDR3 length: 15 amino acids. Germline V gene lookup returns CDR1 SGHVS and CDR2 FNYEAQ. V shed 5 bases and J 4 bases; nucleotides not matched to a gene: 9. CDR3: CASSPGTGLRETQYF. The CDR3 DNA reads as TGTGCCAGCAGCCCCGGGACAGGCCTGAGAGAGACCCAGTACTTC.

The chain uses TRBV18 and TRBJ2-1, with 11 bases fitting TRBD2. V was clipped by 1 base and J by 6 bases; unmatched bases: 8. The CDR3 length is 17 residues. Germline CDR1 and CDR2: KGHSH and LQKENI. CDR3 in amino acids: CASSPRLGLAGLNEQFF. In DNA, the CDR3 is TGTGCCAGCTCACCACGCTTAGGACTAGCGGGCCTCAATGAGCAGTTCTTC.

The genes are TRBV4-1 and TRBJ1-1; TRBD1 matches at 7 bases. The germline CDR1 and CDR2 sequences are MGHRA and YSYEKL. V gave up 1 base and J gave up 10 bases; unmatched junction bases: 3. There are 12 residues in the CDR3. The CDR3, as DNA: TGCGCCAGCAGCCAAGTTCAGGGGGTAGCTTTCTTT. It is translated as CASSQVQGVAFF.

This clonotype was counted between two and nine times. CDR3 bases: TGTGCCAGCAGTTACGGGGATATGAACACTGAAGCTTTCTTT. This gives the protein CASSYGDMNTEAFF. V is TRBV6-2 or TRBV6-3 and J is TRBJ1-1; no clear D. The germline V gene has CDR1 MNHEY and CDR2 SVGEGT. V was cut by 2 bases and J by 0 bases, with 7 bases left in between. The CDR3 runs 14 residues.

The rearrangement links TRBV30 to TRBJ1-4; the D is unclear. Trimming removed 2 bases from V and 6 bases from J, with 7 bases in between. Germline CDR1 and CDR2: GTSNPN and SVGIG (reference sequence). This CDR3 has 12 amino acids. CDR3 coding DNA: TGTGCCTGGAGTTACTATCATGAAAAACTGTTTTTT. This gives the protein CAWSYYHEKLFF.

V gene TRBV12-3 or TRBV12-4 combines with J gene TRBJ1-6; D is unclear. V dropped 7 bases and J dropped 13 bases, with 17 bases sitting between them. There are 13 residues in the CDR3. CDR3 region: CASTENQGSPLHF. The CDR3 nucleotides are TGTGCCAGCACCGAAAATCAAGGGAGTCCCCTCCACTTT.

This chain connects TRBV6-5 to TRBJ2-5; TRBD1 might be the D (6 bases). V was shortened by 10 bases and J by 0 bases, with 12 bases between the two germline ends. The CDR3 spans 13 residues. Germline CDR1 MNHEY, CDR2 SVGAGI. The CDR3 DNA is TGTGCCACTCGACAGGCCGACCAAGAGACCCAGTACTTC. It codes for CATRQADQETQYF.

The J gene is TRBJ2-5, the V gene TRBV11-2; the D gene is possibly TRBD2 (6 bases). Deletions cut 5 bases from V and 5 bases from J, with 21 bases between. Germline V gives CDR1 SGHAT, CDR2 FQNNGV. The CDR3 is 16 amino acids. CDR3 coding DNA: TGTGCCAGCAGCCGGGGAAGTCGGGGAGCGGGTGAGACCCAGTACTTC. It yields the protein CASSRGSRGAGETQYF.

The CDR3 bases are TGCGCCAGCAGGTCTCGCCCTACGCAATCAGATACGCAGTATTTT. Its protein is CASRSRPTQSDTQYF. The gene calls are TRBV5-1 and TRBJ2-3; D unresolved. The germline V and J ends were trimmed by 5 bases and 4 bases, with 17 bases remaining between them. CDR1 is SGHRS, CDR2 YFSETQ, per germline. The CDR3 runs 15 residues.

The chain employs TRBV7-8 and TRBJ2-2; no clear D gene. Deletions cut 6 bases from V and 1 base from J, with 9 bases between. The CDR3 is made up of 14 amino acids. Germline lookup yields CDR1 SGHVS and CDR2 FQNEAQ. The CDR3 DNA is TGTGCCAGCAGTCTACATCAGAACACCGGGGAGCTGTTTTTT. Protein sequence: CASSLHQNTGELFF.

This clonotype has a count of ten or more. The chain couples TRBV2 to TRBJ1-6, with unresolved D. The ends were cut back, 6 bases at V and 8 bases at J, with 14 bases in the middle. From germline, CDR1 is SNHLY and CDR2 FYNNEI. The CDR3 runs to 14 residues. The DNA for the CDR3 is TGTGCCAGCAGACCGGGATCTATTGATTCACCCCTCCACTTT. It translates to CASRPGSIDSPLHF.